The clone carrying this T cell receptor (beta chain) has a count of ten or more. Germline lookup yields CDR1 SQVTM and CDR2 ANQGSEA. Trimming took 1 base from V and 0 from J, leaving 9 bases between them. The CDR3 runs 14 residues. This sample was taken from a study of Graves' ophthalmopathy and Graves' hyperthyroidism. About the research overall: Pretreatment peripheral blood was obtained at initial diagnosis.

RNA transcripts provided the template for amplifying TCR beta CDR3 regions. After a first-round RT-PCR with HTBI primers, a second-round multiplex PCR was run. TCRdb analysed the multiplex PCR reads with MiXCR anew, one entry per CDR3 protein. The data contain about 700,000 distinct CDR3 sequences, roughly 40% of them seen just once; the ten biggest clones take up approximately 46%. The receptor's source is an adult man with Graves' ophthalmopathy. Sequencing was performed on peripheral blood. The chain joins TRBV29-1 to TRBJ1-1; D might be TRBD1 (5 bases). This CDR3 reads CSVEGEGMNTEAFF. The DNA of the CDR3 is TGCAGCGTTGAAGGGGAGGGGATGAACACTGAAGCTTTCTTT.